This T cell receptor beta chain derives from a study of yellow fever vaccine responses in identical twins. Whole-study results and caveats: Twins' T cell vaccine responses reportedly looked partly convergent, partly personalized.

Germline lookup yields CDR1 LGHDT and CDR2 YNNKEL (reference sequence). This CDR3 has 15 residues. TCRdb called the RT-PCR reads again in MiXCR, with one record for every CDR3 protein. The sample gives about 2,300 distinct CDR3 sequences, roughly 9.4% of which show up once; roughly 5.4% is in the top ten. A note on this clonotype: Its antigen is still unknown. The germline gene is not matched at one end of the junction; a read error may be the cause.

This TCR came from a woman between 18 and 29 years old who received the yellow fever vaccine. The sequencing used T cells from blood (PBMCs), unsorted or a sorted subset (not recorded which), collected 2 years after vaccination. The chain couples TRBV3-1 to TRBJ2-3; possibly TRBD1 for D (6 bases). CDR3 residues: CASSQGQASTDSQYF. Here the CDR3 DNA reads TGTGCCAGCAGCCAAGGACAGGCTAGCACAGATTCGCAGTATTTT.